The 27 T cell receptor beta chains listed next were all sequenced from one sample in a study of cytomegalovirus exposure and HLA in healthy donors. Sequenced by immunoSEQ multiplex PCR; TCRdb stores in-frame clones only, minus some. The sample yields tens of thousands of clones, around 81% seen once. Sequencing was performed on PBMCs. The receptors here all came from a man aged 25 to 40 in good health and CMV-seronegative.

As concerns this clone: This may stem from a read error, because a much larger clone lies one nucleotide away. The chain links TRBV27 to TRBJ2-1, with 13 bases fitting TRBD2. CDR3 length: 19 amino acids. Germline values: CDR1 MNHEY, CDR2 SMNVEV (reference sequence). CDR3: CANSSPTGTSGNLYNEQFF. The DNA of the CDR3 is TGTGCCAACAGTTCGCCCACCGGGACTAGCGGGAATCTGTACAATGAGCAGTTCTTC.

The rearrangement links TRBV9 to TRBJ1-1; no reliable D call. Per the germline V gene, CDR1 is SGDLS and CDR2 is YYNGEE. Trimming cost V 2 bases and J 1 base, with 12 bases left between them. This CDR3 has 15 amino acids. The chain's CDR3 is CASSVGGSGNTEAFF. The CDR3 DNA follows: TGTGCCAGCAGCGTCGGTGGGTCAGGGAACACTGAAGCTTTCTTT.

The sample holds one count of this clone. The CDR3 here is CASSPYGGAGNTIYF. CDR3 DNA sequence: TGCGCCAGCAGCCCCTACGGCGGGGCTGGAAACACCATATATTTT. The chain links TRBV5-1 to TRBJ1-3; D not certain. CDR1 is SGHRS and CDR2 is YFSETQ in the germline V gene. The CDR3 loop spans 15 amino acids. V was shortened by 4 bases and J by 2 bases, with 13 bases between the two germline ends.

The rearrangement uses TRBV5-5 and TRBJ2-7, with TRBD1 identical over 7 bases. The CDR3 spans 15 residues. V was pared by 4 bases and J by 2 bases, with 9 bases of the junction left unmatched. Germline CDR1 SGHKS, CDR2 YYEKEE (reference sequence). CDR3 sequence: CASSPSGQATYEQYF. CDR3 bases: TGTGCCAGCAGCCCTTCCGGACAGGCAACCTACGAGCAGTACTTC.

The chain uses TRBV7-3 and TRBJ2-2; D is ambiguous. The germline V gene has CDR1 SGHTA and CDR2 FQGTGA. There are 15 residues in the CDR3. V shed 0 bases and J shed 3 bases, with 8 bases lying between them. CDR3 coding DNA: TGTGCCAGCAGCTTAACCATACAAGACACCGGGGAGCTGTTTTTT. Translated, it gives CASSLTIQDTGELFF.

The chain uses TRBV21-1 and TRBJ1-5; the DNA was not used to check the table's D call, TRBD1. TRBV21-1 is deemed a pseudogene. The CDR3 totals 16 residues. The CDR3 DNA is TGTGCCAGCAGCCCCAGGGGGCGCTTTGGCAATCAGCCCCAGCATTTT. This sequence encodes CASSPRGRFGNQPQHF.

The chain combines TRBV5-8 with TRBJ1-5, with TRBD1 as a possible D gene (5 bases). Germline V gives CDR1 SGHTS, CDR2 YDEGEE. The V end was cut by 6 bases, the J end by 6 bases, with 16 bases between. This CDR3 has 14 residues. The CDR3 reads CASNRNPDSQPQHF. The CDR3 DNA follows: TGTGCCAGCAACCGAAATCCCGACAGTCAGCCCCAGCATTTT. The entire variable domain, with the rest obtained from reference TRBV5-8 and TRBJ1-5, is as follows: EAGVTQSPTHLIKTRGQQATLRCSPISGHTSVYWYQQALGLGLQFLLWYDEGEERNRGNFPPRFSGRQFPNYSSELNVNALELEDSALYLCASNRNPDSQPQHFGDGTRLSIL.

This clone has just a few counts. The chain is built from TRBV19 and TRBJ1-3; 7 nucleotides match TRBD1. Germline V gene data show CDR1 as LNHDA and CDR2 as SQIVND (reference sequence). The CDR3 is 16 amino acids. V shed 3 bases and J 2 bases; nucleotides not matched to a gene: 7. CDR3 sequence reads: CASSIRQGSAGNTIYF. CDR3 DNA sequence: TGTGCCAGTAGTATCCGACAGGGATCGGCTGGAAACACCATATATTTT. The full variable domain, its missing parts supplied by reference TRBV19 and TRBJ1-3, is DGGITQSPKYLFRKEGQNVTLSCEQNLNHDAMYWYRQDPGQGLRLIYYSQIVNDFQKGDIAEGYSVSREKKESFPLTVTSAQKNPTAFYLCASSIRQGSAGNTIYFGEGSWLTVV.

The CDR3 loop is CASSLSSAGDTGELFF. CDR3 sequence (DNA): TGTGCCAGCAGCTTATCCTCCGCGGGGGACACCGGGGAGCTGTTTTTT. The rearrangement links TRBV7-9 to TRBJ2-2; 7 nucleotides line up with TRBD2. The CDR3 covers 16 residues. The V and J ends lost 2 bases and 3 bases, in that order; junction bases with no gene match: 6. Germline loops: CDR1 SEHNR, CDR2 FQNEAQ (reference sequence).

The rearrangement links TRBV6-1 to TRBJ1-1; no clear D. The CDR3 contains 14 residues. CDR1 is MNHNS and CDR2 is SASEGT in the germline V gene. With 4 bases removed from V and 1 base from J, the gap between germline ends came to 10 bases. The CDR3 loop reads CASSAYRTNTEAFF. The CDR3 region has the DNA TGTGCCAGCAGTGCCTACAGAACGAACACTGAAGCTTTCTTT.

This clone was recorded a few times. This chain joins TRBV14 and TRBJ1-2; D ambiguous. The CDR3 spans 13 residues. Germline V gene data show CDR1 as SGHDN and CDR2 as FVKESK. V lost 1 base and J lost 8, with 11 bases in between. CDR3 sequence reads: CASSQVPAGGYTF. The CDR3 nucleotides read TGTGCCAGCAGCCAAGTACCGGCCGGGGGCTACACCTTC. The full variable domain, completed using reference TRBV14 and TRBJ1-2, is EAGVTQFPSHSVIEKGQTVTLRCDPISGHDNLYWYRRVMGKEIKFLLHFVKESKQDESGMPNNRFLAERTGGTYSTLKVQPAELEDSGVYFCASSQVPAGGYTFGSGTRLTVV.

This clone has just a few counts. CDR3 protein: CASSSEVANTGELFF. Written as DNA, the CDR3 is TGTGCCAGCAGCTCGGAGGTGGCGAACACCGGGGAGCTGTTTTTT. The rearrangement links TRBV5-4 to TRBJ2-2; D perhaps matches TRBD2 (5 bases). V was cut by 3 bases and J by 0 bases, with 9 bases left in between. Per the germline V gene, CDR1 is SGHNT and CDR2 is YYREEE (reference sequence). The CDR3 is 15 residues long.

This chain uses TRBV2 with TRBJ1-2, with 9 bases fitting TRBD1. The CDR3 has 13 amino acids. CDR1 is SNHLY and CDR2 is FYNNEI in the germline V gene. The V gene end was trimmed by 5 bases and the J gene end by 7 bases; junction bases not matched to a gene: 5. This chain's CDR3 is CASSLDRGSGYTF. The CDR3, as DNA: TGTGCCAGCAGTTTAGACAGGGGGTCTGGCTACACCTTC.

The chain carries TRBV30 and TRBJ1-3, with D possibly matching TRBD1 (6 bases). This CDR3 spans 16 amino acids. Trimming shortened V by 2 bases and J by 4 bases, and 18 bases separated the two germline ends. Germline CDR1 is GTSNPN and CDR2 is SVGIG (reference sequence). In DNA, the CDR3 is TGTGCCTGGAGTCGCCCACAGGGATCGTACGGAAACACCATATATTTT. Its translation is CAWSRPQGSYGNTIYF. Combining the CDR3 with reference TRBV30 and TRBJ1-3 gives the whole variable domain SQTIHQWPATLVQPVGSPLSLECTVEGTSNPNLYWYRQAAGRGLQLLFYSVGIGQISSEVPQNLSASRPQDRQFILSSKKLLLSDSGFYLCAWSRPQGSYGNTIYFGEGSWLTVV.

CDR3 nucleotide sequence: TGTGCCAGCACCTCGTTGGACTCCTACGGCTACACCTTC. Protein: CASTSLDSYGYTF. The chain combines TRBV5-4 with TRBJ1-2; D is uncertain. The CDR3 is 13 amino acids. V was trimmed by 6 bases and J by 8 bases, leaving 17 bases between them. Germline values: CDR1 SGHNT, CDR2 YYREEE (reference sequence).

In its sample, this clone was seen a few times. The V call is TRBV29-1, the J call TRBJ1-2, with D maybe TRBD1 (5 bases). Germline V lookup: CDR1 SQVTM, CDR2 ANQGSEA. V was shortened by 6 bases and J by 6 bases, with 14 bases between the two germline ends. This CDR3 comprises 12 residues. CDR3 in DNA: TGCAGCGTCGCCGAGCAGGGTAATGGCTACACCTTC. Amino acids: CSVAEQGNGYTF.

This chain uses TRBV30 with TRBJ2-5; TRBD1 aligns across 8 bases. Looked up from germline, CDR1 is GTSNPN and CDR2 is SVGIG (reference sequence). Germline trimming cut 5 bases from V and 5 bases from J; bases unmatched to any gene: 13. This CDR3 is built from 15 residues. The CDR3 here is CAWGSGTGSAETQYF. The CDR3 DNA reads as TGTGCCTGGGGGTCCGGGACAGGCTCGGCGGAGACCCAGTACTTC.

With respect to this clone: The junction shows a germline mismatch at one end, possibly a read error. The chain employs TRBV5-5 and TRBJ2-1; a possible D gene is TRBD2 (6 bases). The CDR3 totals 14 residues. In germline, CDR1 is SGHKS, CDR2 YYEKEE (reference sequence). CDR3: CGSRLRGSYNEQFF. The CDR3, as DNA: TGTGGCAGCAGATTGCGGGGTTCCTACAATGAGCAGTTCTTC.

J is TRBJ1-1 and V is TRBV9, with a tentative D call TRBD1 (6 bases). The CDR3 is made up of 13 amino acids. Germline values: CDR1 SGDLS, CDR2 YYNGEE. Deletions cut 6 bases from V and 2 bases from J, with 11 bases between. Here the CDR3 reads CASNAGDNTEAFF. Written as DNA, the CDR3 is TGTGCCAGCAACGCAGGGGACAACACTGAAGCTTTCTTT.

This clone was seen a single time. The CDR3 sequence: CASSRDRAGSPQHF. For the CDR3, the DNA is TGTGCCAGCAGCAGGGACAGGGCGGGGTCACCCCAGCATTTT. The V gene is TRBV7-2, the J gene TRBJ1-5, with 9 bases identical to TRBD1. This CDR3 has 14 residues. Per germline, CDR1 SGHTA and CDR2 FQGNSA. Unmatched junction bases numbered 9, after V lost 5 bases and J lost 10 bases.

This clone was detected once. V gene TRBV21-1 combines with J gene TRBJ2-7; the DNA was not compared with TRBD2, the D call given in the table. TRBV21-1 is a documented pseudogene. This CDR3 comprises 14 residues. Here the CDR3 reads CASSPSGADGEQYV. CDR3 DNA sequence: TGTGCCAGCAGCCCAAGTGGAGCGGATGGCGAGCAGTACGTC.

The chain has TRBV27 and TRBJ1-5; tentatively, D is TRBD1 (5 bases). The CDR3 loop spans 16 amino acids. Trimming left V 1 base short and J 3 bases short, with 13 bases between. Germline V gives CDR1 MNHEY, CDR2 SMNVEV (reference sequence). The DNA of the CDR3 is TGTGCCAGCAGTTTATTGGGGCGTGGGCTCAATCAGCCCCAGCATTTT. It specifies CASSLLGRGLNQPQHF.

The gene calls are TRBV4-3 and TRBJ1-6; possibly TRBD1 for D (6 bases). This CDR3 spans 17 amino acids. The germline V gene encodes CDR1 LGHNA and CDR2 YSLEER. The V end lost 2 bases, the J end lost 4 bases, and 15 bases lay between the germline ends. Here the CDR3 DNA reads TGCGCCAGCAGCCAACAACAGGGCGGAGGATATAATTCACCCCTCCACTTT. It encodes CASSQQQGGGYNSPLHF.

This clone was recorded only once. At one end, the junction sequence differs from germline, possibly due to a read error. CDR3: CASPPVADPGQGLDTQYF. Here the CDR3 DNA reads TGTGCCAGCCCACCTGTAGCGGACCCGGGACAGGGGTTAGATACGCAGTATTTT. V and J are TRBV18 and TRBJ2-3; 10 nucleotides align to TRBD1. The CDR3 extends over 18 amino acids. Per germline, CDR1 KGHSH and CDR2 LQKENI.

The chain employs TRBV5-1 and TRBJ2-2; TRBD1 might be the D (6 bases). The ends were cut back, 5 bases at V and 1 base at J, with 12 bases in the middle. CDR1 SGHRS and CDR2 YFSETQ come from the germline V gene. The CDR3 sequence is 15 residues long. The CDR3 reads CASSGNRENTGELFF. CDR3 DNA sequence: TGCGCCAGCAGTGGTAACAGGGAGAACACCGGGGAGCTGTTTTTT.

CDR3 nucleotide sequence: TGCGCCAGCAGCCTAAGGCGGGGTCACACTGAAGCTTTCTTT. Translation: CASSLRRGHTEAFF. The chain uses TRBV4-3 and TRBJ1-1; D unclear. Germline V gene lookup returns CDR1 LGHNA and CDR2 YSLEER. V lost 4 bases and J lost 3, with 12 bases in between. The CDR3 contains 14 residues.

This clone turned up a few times. This sequence joins TRBV28 and TRBJ1-1; no firm D call. Deletions cut 5 bases from V and 3 bases from J, with 7 bases between. This CDR3 comprises 12 residues. The germline gives CDR1 MDHEN, CDR2 SYDVKM. The CDR3 DNA reads as TGTGCCAGCAGTCCGTTATACACTGAAGCTTTCTTT. It codes for CASSPLYTEAFF.